Listed here is a single T cell receptor (beta chain). Antigen unknown. Germline is not matched at one junction end, which may reflect a read error. The CDR3 is 13 amino acids. Germline assignment: CDR1 SGHDT and CDR2 YYEEEE. The data originate from a study of tumor-infiltrating lymphocytes in localized non-small cell lung cancer. About the study: Resected tumor was paired with non-adjacent uninvolved lung from the same patient.

Overall study findings and caveats: TCRbeta sequencing showed higher T cell infiltration in tumors than uninvolved lung. Immunotypes IM1 and IM2 had similar TCR-derived T-cell fractions. Tumor T-cell fraction was not associated with recurrence-free survival.

Some clones are missing from TCRdb's copy, which holds only in-frame ones; the method was immunoSEQ multiplex PCR. The sample holds some 22,000 clones, just under 70% seen once. What was sequenced was lung tumor tissue. The chain combines TRBV5-6 with TRBJ2-3, with D tentatively TRBD1 (6 bases). The sequence came from a human donor with non-small cell lung cancer. CDR3: CASSYLQGDSQYF. For the CDR3, the DNA is TGTGCCAGCAGCTATCTACAGGGAGATTCGCAGTATTTT.